This TCR beta chain was sequenced in a study of technical replicates of blood from a few donors. This clone has a single count. V lost 5 bases and J 8 bases, leaving 9 bases between the germline ends. Germline V gene sequence: CDR1 SNHLY, CDR2 FYNNEI. The CDR3 runs to 11 residues. Sequencing used immunoSEQ multiplex PCR; TCRdb keeps in-frame clones, though not all of them. The sample gives fewer than 90,000 clones, roughly 96% of which show up once; around 0.22% is in the top ten. This chain connects TRBV2 to TRBJ1-2, with D unresolved. Sequences were obtained from T cells isolated from PBMCs. The receptor was isolated from a human donor in good health. This CDR3 reads CASSPRVGYTF. In DNA, the CDR3 is TGTGCCAGCAGTCCGCGGGTAGGCTACACCTTC.